A selection of T cell receptor beta chains follows, all from one sample in a study of T cell responses to AZD1222 COVID-19 vaccine. Assay used: immunoSEQ multiplex PCR; TCRdb lists only in-frame clones, some missing. The sample has more than 110,000 clones; 88% are singletons. The specimen was peripheral blood, collected 28 days after the second AZD1222 dose. The receptor source for this set is an adult who received the AZD1222 COVID-19 vaccine. CDR3s include the opening cysteine and the closing phenylalanine or tryptophan. The D gene is left open where the match is weak. For some rows the clone size is stated as once, few or many, or as a class when expanded; others skip it.

j_gene	v_gene	d_gene	abundance	CDR3aa	CDR3nt
TRBJ2-7	TRBV4-3	TRBD1	NA	CASSQYRDRGSYEQYF	TGCGCCAGCAGCCAATACCGGGACAGGGGATCCTACGAGCAGTACTTC
TRBJ1-1	TRBV11-2	NA	NA	CASSLEQQAFF	TGTGCCAGCAGCTTGGAACAGCAAGCTTTCTTT
TRBJ2-6	TRBV28	NA	NA	CATRPPRGPGANVLTF	TGTGCCACCAGACCGCCAAGGGGACCTGGGGCCAACGTCCTGACTTTC
TRBJ2-3	TRBV7-9	TRBD2	NA	CASSLRGGSVGDTQYF	TGTGCCAGCAGTTTGCGGGGGGGCAGTGTCGGAGATACGCAGTATTTT
TRBJ1-5	TRBV3-1/TRBV3-2	NA	NA	CASSQGFEQPQHF	TGTGCCAGCAGCCAAGGGTTTGAACAGCCCCAGCATTTT
TRBJ2-2	TRBV7-2	NA	NA	CASSFFGELFF	TGTGCCAGCAGCTTTTTCGGGGAGCTGTTTTTT
TRBJ1-1	TRBV19	TRBD1	few	CASSIGPGQTMNTEAFF	TGTGCCAGTAGTATAGGCCCGGGACAGACGATGAACACTGAAGCTTTCTTT
TRBJ2-2	TRBV20-1	NA	NA	CSASQRGIVTGELFF	TGCAGTGCTAGTCAAAGGGGGATAGTCACCGGGGAGCTGTTTTTT
TRBJ2-1	TRBV7-3	NA	once	CASSTRGGDNEQFF	TGTGCCAGCAGCACCCGTGGCGGGGACAATGAGCAGTTCTTC
TRBJ1-3	TRBV6-6	NA	NA	CASNKVGPLTTIYF	TGTGCCAGCAATAAGGTGGGCCCTCTAACCACCATATATTTT
TRBJ1-6	TRBV3-1/TRBV3-2	TRBD1	NA	CASSQEGQGNNSPLHF	TGTGCCAGCAGCCAAGAAGGACAGGGGAATAATTCACCCCTCCACTTT
TRBJ2-4	TRBV30	NA	NA	CAWSVPGARAAIQYF	TGTGCCTGGAGTGTGCCAGGGGCTCGGGCAGCAATTCAGTACTTC
TRBJ2-5	TRBV27	TRBD2	once	CASKSGGGQETQYF	TGTGCCAGCAAGTCGGGGGGGGGCCAAGAGACCCAGTACTTC
TRBJ1-2	TRBV4-1	NA	once	CASSQDAQNYGYTF	TGCGCCAGCAGCCAAGACGCACAGAACTATGGCTACACCTTC
TRBJ1-5	TRBV2	NA	NA	CASSEALGAPVRF	TGTGCCAGCAGTGAAGCGCTAGGGGCACCGGTTCGATTT
TRBJ1-6	TRBV6-5	NA	NA	CASRSLQTSPLHF	TGTGCCAGCAGGAGTCTACAGACTTCACCCCTCCACTTT
TRBJ2-7	TRBV27	TRBD1	NA	CASSSGTGGVFWDWAYEQYF	TGTGCCAGCAGTTCAGGGACAGGGGGCGTTTTTTGGGACTGGGCCTACGAGCAGTACTTC
TRBJ2-1	TRBV4-1	NA	once	CASSQDRSGGTRINEQFF	TGCGCCAGCAGCCAAGATAGGTCGGGCGGCACTAGGATCAATGAGCAGTTCTTC
TRBJ2-1	TRBV5-1	NA	few	CASSFHGGYNEQFF	TGCGCCAGCAGCTTTCACGGCGGCTACAATGAGCAGTTCTTC
TRBJ1-2	TRBV7-3	TRBD1	NA	CASGTGQGASDYGYTF	TGTGCCAGCGGTACCGGACAGGGGGCGTCTGATTATGGCTACACCTTC
TRBJ2-1	TRBV7-2	TRBD1	NA	CASSRDRGQNEQFF	TGTGCCAGCAGCCGGGACAGGGGGCAGAATGAGCAGTTCTTC
TRBJ2-5	TRBV6-1	TRBD2	once	CASTESGRQTQYF	TGTGCCAGCACTGAAAGCGGGAGACAGACCCAGTACTTC
TRBJ2-1	TRBV10-1	TRBD1	NA	CASTRDRSIDEQFF	TGCGCCAGCACTAGGGACAGGAGTATAGATGAGCAGTTCTTC
TRBJ1-5	TRBV18	TRBD1	NA	CASSRSPGTVYSNQPQHF	TGTGCCAGCTCACGTAGTCCCGGGACAGTTTATAGCAATCAGCCCCAGCATTTT
TRBJ1-1	TRBV6-6	TRBD1	NA	CASRGQGQSAFF	TGTGCCAGCAGGGGACAGGGGCAGTCAGCTTTCTTT
TRBJ1-1	TRBV15	NA	few	CATSNRRDTEAFF	TGTGCCACCAGCAATCGCAGGGACACTGAAGCTTTCTTT
TRBJ1-1	TRBV3-1/TRBV3-2	NA	NA	CASSQGQGTDTEAFF	TGTGCCAGCAGCCAAGGTCAGGGGACCGACACTGAAGCTTTCTTT
TRBJ2-7	TRBV28	TRBD2	NA	CASSVAGGRSYEQYF	TGTGCCAGCAGTGTAGCGGGAGGTCGGTCCTACGAGCAGTACTTC
TRBJ2-2	TRBV11-3	TRBD2	NA	CASSSQTSAFNTGELFF	TGTGCCAGCAGCTCTCAGACTAGCGCCTTTAACACCGGGGAGCTGTTTTTT
TRBJ2-3	TRBV12-5	NA	NA	CASGFADTQYF	TGTGCTAGTGGTTTCGCAGATACGCAGTATTTT
TRBJ1-6	TRBV5-1	NA	NA	CASSPDVPRVGANSPLHF	TGCGCCAGCAGCCCGGACGTCCCCAGAGTCGGCGCAAATTCACCCCTCCACTTT
TRBJ1-6	TRBV28	NA	many	CASHSSSYNSPLHF	TGTGCCAGCCACAGTAGCTCCTATAATTCACCCCTCCACTTT
TRBJ2-7	TRBV2	NA	NA	CASSEPTSYEQYF	TGTGCCAGCAGTGAGCCGACTTCCTACGAGCAGTACTTC
TRBJ1-5	TRBV3-1/TRBV3-2	TRBD1	once	CASSLRQGDQPQHF	TGTGCCAGCAGCCTGAGACAGGGAGATCAGCCCCAGCATTTT
TRBJ2-7	TRBV11-1	TRBD2	NA	CASSSGLAGVGEQYF	TGTGCCAGCAGCTCTGGACTAGCGGGAGTAGGGGAGCAGTACTTC
TRBJ2-2	TRBV7-9	NA	NA	CASSQRGGLTTGELFF	TGTGCCAGCAGCCAACGTGGGGGCCTCACCACCGGGGAGCTGTTTTTT
TRBJ2-1	TRBV6-5	NA	NA	CASSYLEGTEQFF	TGTGCCAGCAGTTACCTAGAGGGTACTGAGCAGTTCTTC
TRBJ1-5	TRBV4-1	NA	NA	CASSPEWGAEQPQHF	TGCGCCAGCAGCCCTGAATGGGGGGCCGAGCAGCCCCAGCATTTT
TRBJ2-1	TRBV3-1/TRBV3-2	TRBD1	NA	CASSSTGGVYNEQFF	TGTGCCAGCAGCAGCACAGGGGGAGTCTACAATGAGCAGTTCTTC
TRBJ1-2	TRBV24-1	NA	once	CATSAGRGDGYTF	TGTGCCACCAGTGCCGGCCGAGGGGATGGCTACACCTTC
TRBJ1-4	TRBV5-1	NA	NA	CASSLAQNEKLFF	TGCGCCAGCAGCTTGGCTCAGAATGAAAAACTGTTTTTT
TRBJ2-1	TRBV25-1	NA	NA	CASSEEVSYNEQFF	TGTGCCAGCAGTGAGGAGGTTTCCTACAATGAGCAGTTCTTC
TRBJ1-5	TRBV4-1	NA	NA	CASSQDRSQGNQPQHF	TGCGCCAGCAGCCAAGATCGGAGTCAAGGCAATCAGCCCCAGCATTTT
TRBJ1-1	TRBV12-5	NA	NA	CASGLGLYTEAFF	TGTGCTAGTGGTTTGGGGCTTTACACTGAAGCTTTCTTT